One and the same sample provided the 8 T cell receptor beta chains below, sequenced in a study of blood T cell repertoires in COVID-19. Measured with immunoSEQ multiplex PCR; TCRdb has only the in-frame clones, and not every one. Seen here are about 380,000 clones, around 85% observed once, and the top ten hold approximately 3.7%. The sequencing input was peripheral blood. All receptors come from a woman in her late teens or twenties with acute or convalescent COVID-19.

V gene TRBV2 combines with J gene TRBJ2-5, with TRBD1 as a possible D gene (6 bases). The CDR3 extends over 14 amino acids. Germline CDR1 SNHLY, CDR2 FYNNEI. V lost 6 bases to trimming and J lost 5 bases, with 16 bases between them. In DNA form, the CDR3 reads TGTGCCAGCAGCGACAGGACTGAGGCCGAGACCCAGTACTTC. Translating gives CASSDRTEAETQYF.

The chain is built from TRBV29-1 and TRBJ1-3; 7 bases map to TRBD1. The germline CDR1 and CDR2 sequences are SQVTM and ANQGSEA. After removal of 0 bases from V and 3 bases from J, the junction contained 8 bases not matched to a gene. There are 16 residues in the CDR3. This CDR3 reads CSVEEGKRTGGNTIYF. As DNA, the CDR3 is TGCAGCGTTGAAGAGGGAAAAAGGACAGGTGGAAACACCATATATTTT.

This clone was detected once. The chain carries TRBV19 and TRBJ2-7, with a possible D match to TRBD2 (5 bases). CDR1 is LNHDA and CDR2 is SQIVND in the germline V gene (reference sequence). Trimming shortened V by 5 bases and J by 7 bases, and 18 bases separated the two germline ends. This CDR3 is 14 amino acids long. CDR3 sequence reads: CASSSLRGFGEQYF. CDR3 coding DNA: TGTGCCAGTAGTTCACTACGGGGATTCGGAGAGCAGTACTTC.

The CDR3 is CASSSTTGYNEQFF. For the CDR3, the DNA is TGCGCCAGCAGCTCTACGACGGGTTACAATGAGCAGTTCTTC. V is TRBV4-1 and J is TRBJ2-1; D is ambiguous. The length of the CDR3 is 14 residues. The V and J ends lost 5 bases and 4 bases respectively, with 12 bases between them. Germline V gene data show CDR1 as MGHRA and CDR2 as YSYEKL.

As to this clone: Other DNA sequences within the sample encode an identical CDR3. The chain uses TRBV24-1 and TRBJ2-1, with D hard to call. Germline CDR1 is KGHDR and CDR2 is SFDVKD. This CDR3 has 15 amino acids. Trimming stripped 3 bases from V and 3 bases from J, with 11 bases between. The CDR3 DNA follows: TGTGCCACCAGTGATCCCCTGACAAGCTACAATGAGCAGTTCTTC. Its protein product is CATSDPLTSYNEQFF.

Worth noting for this clone: Germline and junction disagree at one end, which may indicate a read error. The rearrangement links TRBV4-1 to TRBJ1-5; possible D gene TRBD1, 5 bases. Germline V gene data show CDR1 as MGHRA and CDR2 as YSYEKL. The CDR3 extends over 16 amino acids. This CDR3 reads CASSQALGGSNQPQHF. The CDR3 bases are TGCGCCAGCAGTCAAGCTCTCGGGGGAAGCAATCAGCCCCAGCATTTT.

V and J are TRBV12-5 and TRBJ2-7; 7 bases line up with TRBD1. Germline loops: CDR1 LGHNT, CDR2 FRNRAP. J was trimmed by 3 bases and V by 2 bases; bases with no gene match: 10. The CDR3 length is 16 residues. CDR3 region: CASGLTADRVSYEQYF. CDR3 DNA sequence: TGTGCTAGTGGTTTGACCGCCGACAGGGTAAGCTACGAGCAGTACTTC. Full variable domain (outside the CDR3, taken from reference TRBV12-5 and TRBJ2-7): DARVTQTPRHKVTEMGQEVTMRCQPILGHNTVFWYRQTMMQGLELLAYFRNRAPLDDSGMPKDRFSAEMPDATLATLKIQPSEPRDSAVYFCASGLTADRVSYEQYFGPGTRLTVT.

V usage is TRBV28 and J usage is TRBJ2-7; TRBD1 is a possible D gene (6 bases). Germline V gene data show CDR1 as MDHEN and CDR2 as SYDVKM. The CDR3 covers 16 residues. Trimming stripped 2 bases from V and 3 bases from J, with 17 bases between. The CDR3 nucleotides are TGTGCCAGCAGTTTAACGGCAGGGGTCAAAATCTACGAGCAGTACTTC. Residues: CASSLTAGVKIYEQYF.